This TCR beta chain emerged from a study of blood T cell repertoires in COVID-19. For the study at large: PBMCs, B-cell-depleted T cells, or T cells provided the cDNA or gDNA that made up the material.

Assay used: immunoSEQ multiplex PCR; TCRdb lists only in-frame clones, some missing. Of over 200,000 clones listed, roughly 91% are singletons. CDR3 length: 18 residues. CDR1 and CDR2 (germline): SEHNR, FQNEAQ (reference sequence). Trimming cost V 4 bases and J 0 bases; bases outside gene matches: 12. Participant-given clinical history determined each cohort assignment. Recovered Cohort 3 donors showed two negative PCRs, clearance, or symptom resolution. What was sequenced was PBMCs or T cells enriched from blood (not recorded which). The sequence was obtained from a man in his forties who had recovered from COVID-19. The chain recombines TRBV7-9 with TRBJ2-1; TRBD1 agrees at 7 bases. The CDR3 sequence is CASSSYRGSGFSYNEQFF. The CDR3 nucleotides read TGTGCCAGCAGCTCGTACAGGGGTTCGGGATTCTCCTACAATGAGCAGTTCTTC.